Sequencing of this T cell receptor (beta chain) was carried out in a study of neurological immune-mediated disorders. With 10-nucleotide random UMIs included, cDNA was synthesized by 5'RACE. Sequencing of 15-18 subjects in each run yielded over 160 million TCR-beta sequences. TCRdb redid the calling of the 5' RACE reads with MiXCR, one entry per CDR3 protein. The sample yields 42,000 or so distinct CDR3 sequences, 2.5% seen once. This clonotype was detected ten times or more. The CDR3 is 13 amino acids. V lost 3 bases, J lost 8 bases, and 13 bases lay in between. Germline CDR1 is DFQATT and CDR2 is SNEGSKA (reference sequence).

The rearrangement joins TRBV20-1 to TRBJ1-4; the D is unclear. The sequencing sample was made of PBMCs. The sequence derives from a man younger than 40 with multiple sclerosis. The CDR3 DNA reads TGCAGTGCTAGTTCCGGGTTAGCGGAAAAACTGTTTTTT. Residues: CSASSGLAEKLFF.